This T cell receptor (beta chain) was sequenced for a study of T cell responses to AZD1222 COVID-19 vaccine. Findings of the study overall: Baseline testing showed seropositivity in only a handful of AZD1222 recipients.

Clones were sequenced by immunoSEQ multiplex PCR, and TCRdb holds only the in-frame ones, with some missing. The sample table sets out 150,000 or so clones. On this clone: Its cognate antigen is unknown.

The CDR3 contains 14 residues. Looked up from germline, CDR1 is SGHRS and CDR2 is YFSETQ. Between the trimmed V and J ends, which lost 0 bases and 2 bases, there was a span of 9 bases. The TCR comes from an adult in good health. The sample was peripheral blood. The rearrangement uses TRBV5-1 and TRBJ2-7, with TRBD1 as a possible D gene (5 bases). DNA for the CDR3: TGCGCCAGCAGCTTGGGGCAGGGCCCCTACGAGCAGTACTTC. Translating it yields CASSLGQGPYEQYF.